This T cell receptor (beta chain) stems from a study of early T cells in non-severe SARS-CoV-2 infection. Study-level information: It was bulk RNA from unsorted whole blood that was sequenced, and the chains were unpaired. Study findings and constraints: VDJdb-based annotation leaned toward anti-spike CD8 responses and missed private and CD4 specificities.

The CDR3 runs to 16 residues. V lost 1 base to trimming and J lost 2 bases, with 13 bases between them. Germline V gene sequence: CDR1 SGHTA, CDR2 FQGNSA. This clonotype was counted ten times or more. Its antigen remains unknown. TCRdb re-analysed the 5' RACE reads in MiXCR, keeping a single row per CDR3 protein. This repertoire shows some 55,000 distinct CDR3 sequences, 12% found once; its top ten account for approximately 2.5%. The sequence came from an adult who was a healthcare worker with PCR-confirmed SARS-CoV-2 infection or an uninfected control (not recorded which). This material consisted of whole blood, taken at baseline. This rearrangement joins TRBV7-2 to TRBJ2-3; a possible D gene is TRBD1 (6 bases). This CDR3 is CASSLGSGADTDTQYF. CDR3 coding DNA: TGTGCCAGCAGCTTAGGGTCAGGGGCGGACACAGATACGCAGTATTTT.